The 8 T cell receptor beta chains below were found in one sample sequenced in a study of blood T cell repertoires in COVID-19. The table came from immunoSEQ multiplex PCR; TCRdb's copy has only in-frame clones and leaves some out. The sample shows approximately 350,000 clones, more than 70% of them seen only once. Source material: peripheral blood. Receptors originate from a woman aged 30 to 39 with COVID-19, enrolled during active disease.

The J gene is TRBJ2-3, the V gene TRBV5-8; TRBD2 matches 8 bases. CDR1 is SGHTS, CDR2 YDEGEE, per germline. V gave up 0 bases and J gave up 2 bases; unmatched junction bases: 11. This CDR3 spans 18 amino acids. CDR3 nucleotides: TGTGCCAGCAGCTTGGTTGGTAGCGGGAAGTACCACACAGATACGCAGTATTTT. It yields the protein CASSLVGSGKYHTDTQYF.

The gene calls are TRBV7-2 and TRBJ1-1, with D unresolved. Trimming pared 2 bases from V and 1 base from J, leaving 8 bases between. Per germline, CDR1 SGHTA and CDR2 FQGNSA. CDR3 length equals 14 residues. CDR3 in amino acids: CASSLSRRNTEAFF. DNA for the CDR3: TGTGCCAGCAGCTTAAGTCGCAGGAACACTGAAGCTTTCTTT.

The chain has TRBV7-2 and TRBJ2-6; 12 bases map to TRBD1. CDR1 is SGHTA and CDR2 is FQGNSA in the germline V gene. With 6 bases clipped from V and 1 base from J, the junction kept 4 bases outside the gene matches. The CDR3 contains 17 residues. CDR3 DNA sequence: TGTGCCAGCAGAAGGGACAGGGGGCATTCTGGGGCCAACGTCCTGACTTTC. Amino acids: CASRRDRGHSGANVLTF.

The chain has TRBV2 and TRBJ2-7, with 7 nucleotides matching TRBD2. CDR3 size: 15 residues. Losses at the gene ends were 3 bases for V and 5 bases for J; bases not matched to a gene: 10. Germline V gene sequence: CDR1 SNHLY, CDR2 FYNNEI. The CDR3 region has the DNA TGTGCCAGCAGTGAGGCACTACTAGCGTTTAACGAGCAGTACGTC. Translation: CASSEALLAFNEQYV.

The V and J genes are TRBV28 and TRBJ2-5, with a tentative D call TRBD2 (6 bases). From germline, CDR1 is MDHEN and CDR2 SYDVKM. Trimming removed 3 bases at V and 1 base at J, with 15 bases between. The CDR3 runs to 16 residues. Here the CDR3 reads CASSFLASELQETQYF. CDR3 nucleotides: TGTGCCAGCAGTTTTCTGGCTAGCGAACTCCAAGAGACCCAGTACTTC.

The chain is built from TRBV23-1 and TRBJ2-7, with D tentatively TRBD1 (6 bases). TRBV23-1 belongs to the ORF category, with a function that is uncertain. The CDR3 sequence is 15 residues long. Trimming left V 7 bases short and J 3 bases short, with 19 bases between. CDR3 coding DNA: TGCGCCAGCATTGAAAAAGCCAGGGGTCACTACGAGCAGTACGTC. The encoded protein is CASIEKARGHYEQYV.

This chain links TRBV5-4 with TRBJ2-6, with unresolved D. The CDR3 has 15 amino acids. V was shortened by 0 bases and J by 4 bases, with 8 bases between the two germline ends. In germline, CDR1 is SGHNT, CDR2 YYREEE (reference sequence). CDR3 coding DNA: TGTGCCAGCAGCTTGGGGCCACCCGGGGCCAACGTCCTGACTTTC. This codes for CASSLGPPGANVLTF. Full variable domain (remainder filled in from reference TRBV5-4 and TRBJ2-6): ETGVTQSPTHLIKTRGQQVTLRCSSQSGHNTVSWYQQALGQGPQFIFQYYREEENGRGNFPPRFSGLQFPNYSSELNVNALELDDSALYLCASSLGPPGANVLTFGAGSRLTVL.

This CDR3 reads CASSAGTALGAFF. In DNA, the CDR3 is TGTGCCAGCAGTGCCGGGACAGCCCTGGGAGCTTTCTTT. The rearrangement links TRBV2 to TRBJ1-1; 7 bases fit TRBD1. The germline gives CDR1 SNHLY, CDR2 FYNNEI. Germline trimming cut 4 bases from V and 10 bases from J; bases unmatched to any gene: 9. The CDR3 runs 13 residues.